What follows are 14 T cell receptor beta chains derived from one specimen sequenced in a study of CD4 and CD8 cells across lung adenocarcinoma regions. TCRdb re-called the PCR reads with MiXCR, one entry per CDR3 protein. The data show about 7,700 distinct CDR3 sequences, 40% to 55% seen once. The sequenced sample consisted of CD4+ T cells from the margin of a lung tumor. The source of these receptors is a male donor with lung adenocarcinoma. The CD4 and CD8 labels of this study may be unreliable.

Here the CDR3 reads CASSQGGPLHAFF. Here the CDR3 DNA reads TGCGCCAGCAGCCAAGGGGGACCCCTGCATGCTTTCTTT. The chain links TRBV4-1 to TRBJ1-1; TRBD1 is a possible D gene (5 bases). The V gene's germline CDR1 is MGHRA and CDR2 YSYEKL. V lost 1 base and J lost 11, with 14 bases in between. There are 13 residues in the CDR3.

The V gene is TRBV6-2 or TRBV6-3, the J gene TRBJ1-3, with D uncertain. Germline loops: CDR1 MNHEY, CDR2 SVGEGT. The CDR3 sequence is 14 residues long. V lost 5 bases to trimming and J lost 0 bases, with 8 bases between them. CDR3 bases: TGTGCCAGCAGTCAGGAGTACTCTGGAAACACCATATATTTT. Its protein is CASSQEYSGNTIYF.

Notes on this clonotype: The junction departs from the called germline gene at one end, perhaps through a read error. CDR3 residues: CASNPSEGAKNTQYF. As DNA, the CDR3 is TGTGCCAGCAATCCATCGGAGGGAGCCAAAAACACGCAGTACTTT. This rearrangement joins TRBV6-1 to TRBJ2-3; maybe TRBD2 (6 bases). Germline loops: CDR1 MNHNS, CDR2 SASEGT. The CDR3 sequence is 15 residues long.

This clonotype occurred many times. J is TRBJ2-2 and V is TRBV7-6; D gene ambiguous. Deletions cut 5 bases from V and 6 bases from J, with 19 bases between. Germline CDR1 reads SGHVS; CDR2 reads FNYEAQ. The CDR3 consists of 16 residues. Here the CDR3 reads CASSDPRSVEPGELFF. The CDR3 DNA reads as TGTGCCAGCAGCGACCCCAGAAGTGTTGAACCCGGGGAGCTGTTTTTT.

Regarding this clonotype: The CDR3 does not close with the conserved phenylalanine or tryptophan, likely indicating a read error. No DNA is shown, since the ends of the CDR3 on it are uncertain; the CDR3 is the one TCRdb lists. The genes are TRBV4-1 and TRBJ2-3; TRBD2, the table's D call, was not compared with the DNA. The CDR3 spans 14 residues, counting both ends. CDR1 and CDR2 (germline): MGHRA, YSYEKL. The CDR3 is CASSRVLAGGAQFL.

There are many counts of this clonotype. The chain combines TRBV6-1 with TRBJ2-1; D gene unclear. CDR1 is MNHNS, CDR2 SASEGT, per germline. The CDR3 contains 12 residues. The germline V and J ends were trimmed by 6 bases and 3 bases, with 6 bases remaining between them. The CDR3 reads CASSLNYNEQFF. The DNA of the CDR3 is TGTGCCAGCAGCCTAAACTACAATGAGCAGTTCTTC.

The CDR3 loop is CASSKLRQGARPLHF. In DNA, the CDR3 is TGTGCCAGCAGTAAACTCCGACAGGGGGCGCGACCCCTCCACTTT. The rearrangement joins TRBV6-2 or TRBV6-3 to TRBJ1-6; 10 bases match TRBD1. Germline CDR1 is MNHEY and CDR2 is SVGEGT. CDR3 length: 15 amino acids. J was trimmed by 12 bases and V by 5 bases; bases with no gene match: 10.

This clonotype has just a few counts. The chain uses TRBV4-3 and TRBJ2-5; perhaps D is TRBD1 or TRBD2 (5 bases each). The V and J ends lost 0 bases and 5 bases respectively, with 10 bases between them. Germline-derived CDR1 and CDR2 are LGHNA and YSLEER. CDR3 length equals 14 residues. CDR3 region: CASSQDVWGETQYF. For the CDR3, the DNA is TGCGCCAGCAGCCAAGATGTATGGGGGGAGACCCAGTACTTC.

This clonotype was seen only a few times. This chain connects TRBV7-2 to TRBJ2-1; D is undetermined. Per germline, CDR1 SGHTA and CDR2 FQGNSA. CDR3 length: 13 residues. The V gene lost 5 bases and the J gene lost 8 bases, with 13 bases spanning the gap. This chain's CDR3 is CASSPLAPDEQFF. CDR3 bases: TGTGCCAGCAGCCCCCTCGCACCCGATGAGCAGTTCTTC.

About this clonotype itself: A read error may account for a junction end that differs from germline. Here the CDR3 DNA reads TGTGCCAGCAGGGGACTCCCCACCAAAGACACGCAGTACTTT. Translating it yields CASRGLPTKDTQYF. The chain employs TRBV6-1 and TRBJ2-3, with D possibly TRBD2 on 6 matching bases. This CDR3 is 14 amino acids long. Germline assignment: CDR1 MNHNS and CDR2 SASEGT.

This clonotype ranks as medium-sized. The chain couples TRBV27 to TRBJ2-1, with 10 bases identical to TRBD2. Matching the DNA end better, TRBJ2-7 makes the J call doubtful. This CDR3 has 15 amino acids. Germline CDR1 reads MNHEY; CDR2 reads SMNVEV (reference sequence). In DNA, the CDR3 is TGTGCCAGCAGAGCGGAGCGGGAGGGGGCCTACGAGCAGTACTTC. This encodes CASRAEREGAYEQYF.

On this clonotype itself: At one boundary the junction diverges from the germline segment, which might be a read error. The chain couples TRBV6-1 to TRBJ2-2, with 7 bases identical to TRBD1. CDR1 MNHNS and CDR2 SASEGT come from the germline V gene. There are 15 residues in the CDR3. CDR3 sequence (DNA): TGTGCCAGGAGTCTCAAGGCTGTGAGCACAGGGGCGCTGTATTTT. It encodes CARSLKAVSTGALYF.

As for this clonotype: At one of its ends the junction is not consistent with the germline gene, which may arise from a read error. V and J are TRBV6-1 and TRBJ2-4; possible D gene TRBD2, 5 bases. The germline V gene encodes CDR1 MNHNS and CDR2 SASEGT. The CDR3 loop spans 12 amino acids. The CDR3 loop is CVSGRDKKTQYF. The CDR3 DNA is TGTGTCAGCGGCCGTGATAAAAAGACTCAGTACTTC.

In the case of this clonotype: Sequence at one end of the junction differs from germline and may be a read error. This chain links TRBV27 with TRBJ2-3; the match to TRBD2 covers 7 bases. The CDR3 runs to 17 residues. Germline V lookup: CDR1 MNHEY, CDR2 SMNVEV (reference sequence). The CDR3 loop reads CASRSGGGARDQDTQYF. In nucleotides, the CDR3 is TGTGCCAGCAGATCCGGGGGAGGGGCGCGGGACCAAGATACGCAGTACTTT.